The rows below give T cell receptor beta chains drawn from one sample of a study of beta chain features in type 1 diabetes. Assay: immunoSEQ multiplex PCR; the TCRdb copy retains only in-frame clones and omits some. The sample contains about 620,000 clones, roughly 15% of which appear only once. The sequenced material came from naive CD4+ T cells from blood. Source of these receptors: a man aged 18 to 29 in good health. Each CDR3 is given with its conserved first and last residue. The order of the fields is clone size, J gene, V gene, D gene, CDR3 DNA, CDR3 protein. D genes are given only for firm matches. Some rows have no size entry. The others give once, few or many, or a class for an expanded clone.

>few|TRBJ2-1|TRBV28|TRBD1
TGTGCCAGCAGTCGGACAGGGTCTAATGAGCAGTTCTTC
CASSRTGSNEQFF
>.|TRBJ1-2|TRBV6-6|.
TGTGCCAGCAGCCCCAACAGGGAGCATGGCTACACCTTC
CASSPNREHGYTF
>few|TRBJ2-3|TRBV4-2|TRBD2
TGTGCCAGCAGCCAAGATGGAAGCGGGGGCCCGGTGACAGATACGCAGTATTTT
CASSQDGSGGPVTDTQYF
>few|TRBJ1-5|TRBV9|TRBD1
TGTGCCAGCAGCCCCCAAGGACAGGGCAACAGTCCCCAGCATTTT
CASSPQGQGNSPQHF
>.|TRBJ2-6|TRBV10-3|.
TGTGCCATCAGTGCGTCAGGGCCTGGGGCCAACGTCCTGACTTTC
CAISASGPGANVLTF
>few|TRBJ2-5|TRBV29-1|TRBD1
TGCAGCGTCCGGGGGACAGGTCAAGAGACCCAGTACTTC
CSVRGTGQETQYF
>.|TRBJ2-5|TRBV19|.
TGTGCCAGTTCCCCAAGGAGGGGGGGAGAGACCCAGTACTTC
CASSPRRGGETQYF
>few|TRBJ2-7|TRBV23-1|.
TGCGCCAGCAGTCAATCGTCCAGTGAGGGGTACTACGAGCAGTACTTC
CASSQSSSEGYYEQYF
>few|TRBJ2-3|TRBV7-2|TRBD1
TGTGCCAGCAGCCCAGGGGGTTCGAGCACAGATACGCAGTATTTT
CASSPGGSSTDTQYF
>few|TRBJ1-5|TRBV28|.
TGTGCCAGCACCAAACCGGGGAGCAATCAGCCCCAGCATTTT
CASTKPGSNQPQHF
>.|TRBJ1-5|TRBV7-6|.
TGTGCCAGCAGCAAAAACAGTCTTAGTAGACAGCCCCAGCATTTT
CASSKNSLSRQPQHF
>.|TRBJ2-1|TRBV14|TRBD1
TGTGCCAGCAGCCCTGCCGGGACAGCCATTAGCTCCTACAATGAGCAGTTCTTC
CASSPAGTAISSYNEQFF
>.|TRBJ1-6|TRBV6-5|TRBD1
TGTGCCAGCAGACTAGGACAGGGTAGTTCACCCCTCCACTTT
CASRLGQGSSPLHF
>.|TRBJ1-5|TRBV6-1|TRBD1
TGTGCCAGCAGCCCCGGGACAGCTAGCAATCAGCCCCAGCATTTT
CASSPGTASNQPQHF
>.|TRBJ1-1|TRBV28|.
TGTGCCAGCAGTTCCCGGGGCACTGAAGCTTTCTTT
CASSSRGTEAFF
>once|TRBJ2-5|TRBV6-6|.
TGTGCCATCAGTGAGTCTTGGGAGACCCAGTACTTC
CAISESWETQYF